The 21 T cell receptor beta chains below come from one sample, sequenced in a study of blood T cell repertoires in COVID-19. Sequencing used immunoSEQ multiplex PCR; TCRdb keeps in-frame clones, though not all of them. Here the sample spans more than 12,000 clones, around 87% being singletons. Sequencing was done on a sample of peripheral blood. These receptors originate from a human donor in a cohort sampled during active COVID-19.

This sequence joins TRBV18 and TRBJ2-2, with D maybe TRBD1 (6 bases). There are 14 residues in the CDR3. Germline V gives CDR1 KGHSH, CDR2 LQKENI. V was cut by 1 base and J by 6 bases, with 9 bases left in between. The CDR3 sequence: CASSPLGAAGELFF. CDR3 nucleotides: TGTGCCAGCTCACCACTGGGGGCCGCCGGGGAGCTGTTTTTT. The variable domain in full, completed from reference TRBV18 and TRBJ2-2, reads NAGVMQNPRHLVRRRGQEARLRCSPMKGHSHVYWYRQLPEEGLKFMVYLQKENIIDESGMPKERFSAEFPKEGPSILRIQQVVRGDSAAYFCASSPLGAAGELFFGEGSRLTVL.

The CDR3 DNA sequence: TGTGCCAGCAGCGGGGACGGGAGCTCCTACAATGAGCAGTTCTTC. This translates into CASSGDGSSYNEQFF. The chain couples TRBV9 to TRBJ2-1; D is perhaps TRBD2 (6 bases). V dropped 3 bases and J dropped 0 bases, with 10 bases sitting between them. The CDR3 extends over 15 amino acids. Germline values: CDR1 SGDLS, CDR2 YYNGEE.

This clone has more than one count but fewer than ten. The chain uses TRBV7-3 and TRBJ2-1; 9 bases are a match to TRBD1. Germline loops: CDR1 SGHTA, CDR2 FQGTGA. V gave up 4 bases and J gave up 12 bases; unmatched junction bases: 13. The CDR3 sequence is 15 residues long. CDR3 region: CASSSPGQGFLGQFF. In DNA, the CDR3 is TGTGCCAGCAGCTCTCCGGGACAGGGCTTCCTGGGGCAGTTCTTC.

The V call is TRBV7-6, the J call TRBJ2-7, with TRBD2 matching over 10 bases. The ends lost 1 base at V and 1 base at J; junction bases unmatched: 1. There are 15 residues in the CDR3. Germline assignment: CDR1 SGHVS and CDR2 FNYEAQ. In nucleotides, the CDR3 is TGTGCCAGCAGCTTAGAACTAGCGGGATCCTACGAGCAGTACTTC. The encoded protein is CASSLELAGSYEQYF.

This chain connects TRBV7-9 to TRBJ2-7; TRBD2 is a possible D gene (6 bases). The ends were cut back, 5 bases at V and 1 base at J, with 9 bases in the middle. The CDR3 extends over 13 amino acids. Germline values: CDR1 SEHNR, CDR2 FQNEAQ (reference sequence). The CDR3 bases are TGTGCCAGCAGCCCCGGGGGATCCTACGAGCAGTACTTC. Translation gives CASSPGGSYEQYF.

The chain couples TRBV19 to TRBJ2-3; D not certain. The CDR3 is 20 residues long. V was shortened by 0 bases and J by 0 bases, with 22 bases between the two germline ends. Germline loops: CDR1 LNHDA, CDR2 SQIVND (reference sequence). CDR3 sequence: CASSIDGSGWASTSTDTQYF. CDR3 DNA: TGTGCCAGTAGTATAGATGGCTCTGGTTGGGCCTCCACTAGCACAGATACGCAGTATTTT.

This chain uses TRBV12-5 with TRBJ1-1; 7 bases match TRBD1. Per the germline V gene, CDR1 is LGHNT and CDR2 is FRNRAP. The CDR3 has 15 amino acids. The V segment lost 0 bases and the J segment 6 bases; nucleotides outside the gene matches: 7. DNA of the CDR3: TGTGCTAGTGGTTTGGTACTTGAGGGGGCGGCTGAAGCTTTCTTT. Its protein product is CASGLVLEGAAEAFF.

The chain combines TRBV5-4 with TRBJ2-5, with 11 bases lining up with TRBD2. CDR3 size: 15 residues. CDR1 is SGHNT, CDR2 YYREEE, per germline (reference sequence). With 4 bases clipped from V and 2 bases from J, the junction kept 4 bases outside the gene matches. CDR3 sequence: CASSPASGRQETQYF. CDR3 DNA: TGTGCCAGCAGCCCAGCTAGCGGGAGGCAAGAGACCCAGTACTTC.

This clone turned up a few times. This rearrangement joins TRBV9 to TRBJ1-5; D call uncertain. The germline V gene encodes CDR1 SGDLS and CDR2 YYNGEE. The CDR3 is made up of 14 amino acids. Trimming took off 0 bases at V and 4 bases at J, with 8 bases between the two ends. The CDR3 DNA is TGTGCCAGCAGCGTAGGCCCAGAAAATCAGCCCCAGCATTTT. Amino acids: CASSVGPENQPQHF.

The chain joins TRBV9 to TRBJ1-2; 7 bases fit TRBD1. The CDR3 spans 14 residues. The J segment lost 6 bases and the V segment lost 1 base, leaving 6 bases of the junction unmatched. In germline, CDR1 is SGDLS, CDR2 YYNGEE. The CDR3 sequence: CASSVRGGVDGYTF. CDR3 coding DNA: TGTGCCAGCAGCGTAAGAGGGGGCGTGGATGGCTACACCTTC.

The chain is built from TRBV19 and TRBJ2-7, with D possibly matching TRBD2 (6 bases). Germline CDR1 and CDR2: LNHDA and SQIVND (reference sequence). The CDR3 has 14 residues. Trimming removed 3 bases from V and 4 bases from J, with 13 bases in between. The CDR3 here is CASSIYPDYYEQYF. The CDR3 DNA reads TGTGCCAGTAGTATTTACCCGGACTATTACGAGCAGTACTTC.

The chain links TRBV2 to TRBJ2-1, with 8 positions matching TRBD2. V trimming: 4 bases; J trimming: 5 bases; junction bases outside the gene matches: 10. Germline V CDR1 and CDR2: SNHLY, FYNNEI. This CDR3 has 16 amino acids. The CDR3 sequence is CASSGERELDNNEQFF. For the CDR3, the DNA is TGTGCCAGCAGTGGGGAGCGGGAGTTAGACAACAATGAGCAGTTCTTC.

V is TRBV14 and J is TRBJ1-1, with a tentative D call TRBD1 (5 bases). The CDR3 extends over 15 amino acids. CDR1 is SGHDN and CDR2 is FVKESK in the germline V gene. V lost 0 bases, J lost 10 bases, and 18 bases lay in between. CDR3 bases: TGTGCCAGCAGCCAAGATAGTAACCCAGGGAGGGGAGCTTTCTTT. Its translation is CASSQDSNPGRGAFF.

The chain couples TRBV4-2 to TRBJ1-2, with 9 bases that match TRBD1. The CDR3 has 17 residues. CDR1 is LGHNA and CDR2 is YNFKEQ in the germline V gene. With 0 bases clipped from V and 0 bases from J, the junction kept 5 bases outside the gene matches. CDR3 in amino acids: CASSQDKGQGANYGYTF. CDR3 DNA: TGTGCCAGCAGCCAAGATAAGGGACAGGGCGCTAACTATGGCTACACCTTC.

This clone was detected only once. V gene TRBV9 combines with J gene TRBJ2-3; D perhaps matches TRBD2 (5 bases). V was shortened by 0 bases and J by 4 bases, with 15 bases between the two germline ends. The CDR3 consists of 16 residues. Germline V CDR1 and CDR2: SGDLS, YYNGEE. The chain's CDR3 is CASSVEASFVADTQYF. CDR3 DNA sequence: TGTGCCAGCAGCGTAGAGGCTAGCTTTGTCGCAGATACGCAGTATTTT. Full variable domain (remainder filled in from reference TRBV9 and TRBJ2-3): DSGVTQTPKHLITATGQRVTLRCSPRSGDLSVYWYQQSLDQGLQFLIQYYNGEERAKGNILERFSAQQFPDLHSELNLSSLELGDSALYFCASSVEASFVADTQYFGPGTRLTVL.

The chain recombines TRBV30 with TRBJ1-4; 9 nucleotides align to TRBD1. The CDR3 spans 14 residues. Germline values: CDR1 GTSNPN, CDR2 SVGIG (reference sequence). Trimming removed 2 bases from V and 7 bases from J; junction bases left unmatched: 5. The CDR3 nucleotides read TGTGCCTGGAGTCAGGGACAGGGAGGTGAAAAACTGTTTTTT. As protein: CAWSQGQGGEKLFF.

This clone was observed once. This sequence joins TRBV27 and TRBJ1-1, with 7 bases fitting TRBD1. Germline CDR1 reads MNHEY; CDR2 reads SMNVEV (reference sequence). This CDR3 is built from 15 residues. The junction had 10 bases not matched to a gene; V was cut back by 4 bases and J by 5 bases. As DNA, the CDR3 is TGTGCCAGCAGTTCCGACAGGGCCTTGGGGACTGAAGCTTTCTTT. Encoded protein: CASSSDRALGTEAFF.

The chain links TRBV5-6 to TRBJ1-2, with TRBD1 identical over 8 bases. Germline V gene lookup returns CDR1 SGHDT and CDR2 YYEEEE. The CDR3 length is 12 residues. The junction had 4 bases not matched to a gene; V was cut back by 4 bases and J by 8 bases. DNA for the CDR3: TGTGCCAGCAGCCCGGGGACAGGAGGCTACACCTTC. Its protein is CASSPGTGGYTF. Full variable domain (rest looked up from reference TRBV5-6 and TRBJ1-2): DAGVTQSPTHLIKTRGQQVTLRCSPKSGHDTVSWYQQALGQGPQFIFQYYEEEERQRGNFPDRFSGHQFPNYSSELNVNALLLGDSALYLCASSPGTGGYTFGSGTRLTVV.

The chain couples TRBV6-2 or TRBV6-3 to TRBJ1-5, with unresolved D. The ends were cut back, 0 bases at V and 5 bases at J, with 8 bases in the middle. In germline, CDR1 is MNHEY, CDR2 SVGEGT. The CDR3 extends over 14 amino acids. CDR3 residues: CASSYSAFHQPQHF. The CDR3, as DNA: TGTGCCAGCAGTTACTCGGCATTTCATCAGCCCCAGCATTTT.

This chain joins TRBV19 and TRBJ1-2, with 9 bases matching TRBD1. Trimming cost V 7 bases and J 6 bases; bases outside gene matches: 12. Germline V CDR1 and CDR2: LNHDA, SQIVND (reference sequence). The CDR3 totals 15 residues. CDR3 protein: CASTPIQGQGDGYTF. The CDR3, as DNA: TGTGCCAGTACTCCAATCCAGGGACAGGGTGATGGCTACACCTTC.

This clone was recorded once. The CDR3 spells CASSFRQGIIYGYTF. The CDR3, as DNA: TGTGCCAGCAGTTTTCGTCAGGGGATAATCTATGGCTACACCTTC. The V and J genes are TRBV28 and TRBJ1-2; possibly TRBD1 for D (6 bases). Trimming removed 3 bases from V and 4 bases from J, with 15 bases in between. The CDR3 is 15 amino acids. The germline CDR1 and CDR2 sequences are MDHEN and SYDVKM.